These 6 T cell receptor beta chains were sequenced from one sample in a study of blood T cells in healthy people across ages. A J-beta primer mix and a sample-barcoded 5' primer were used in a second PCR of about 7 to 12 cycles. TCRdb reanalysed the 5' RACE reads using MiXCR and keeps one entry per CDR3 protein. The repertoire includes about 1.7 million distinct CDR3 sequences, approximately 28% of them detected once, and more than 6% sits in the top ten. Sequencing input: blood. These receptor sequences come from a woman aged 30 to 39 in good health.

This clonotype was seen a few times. The chain's CDR3 is CASSSPALRPNYGYTF. As DNA, the CDR3 is TGTGCCAGCAGTTCCCCTGCCCTGCGGCCTAACTATGGCTACACCTTC. This rearrangement joins TRBV6-2 or TRBV6-3 to TRBJ1-2; D gene uncertain. The CDR3 length is 16 residues. The V and J ends lost 4 bases and 0 bases respectively, with 15 bases between them. Germline V gives CDR1 MNHEY, CDR2 SVGEGT.

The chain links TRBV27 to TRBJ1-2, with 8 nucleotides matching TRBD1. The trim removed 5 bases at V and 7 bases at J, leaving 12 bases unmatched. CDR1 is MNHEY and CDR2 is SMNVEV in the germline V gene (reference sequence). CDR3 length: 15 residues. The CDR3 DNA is TGTGCCAGCAGTCCTCGGACAGGGACAGATGCTGGCTACACCTTC. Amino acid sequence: CASSPRTGTDAGYTF.

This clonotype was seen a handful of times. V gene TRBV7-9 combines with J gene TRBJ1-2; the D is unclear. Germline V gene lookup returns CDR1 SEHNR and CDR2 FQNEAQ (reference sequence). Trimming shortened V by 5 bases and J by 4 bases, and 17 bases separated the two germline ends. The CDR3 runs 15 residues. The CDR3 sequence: CASSTPGGDLYGYTF. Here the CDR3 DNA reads TGTGCCAGCAGCACCCCGGGAGGCGACCTCTATGGCTACACCTTC.

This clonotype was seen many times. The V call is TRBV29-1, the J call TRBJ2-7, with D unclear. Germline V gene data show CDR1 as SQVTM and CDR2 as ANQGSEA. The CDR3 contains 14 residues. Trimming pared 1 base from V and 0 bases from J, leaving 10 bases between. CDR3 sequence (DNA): TGCAGCGTTGAAGTAGTAGGCATCTCCTACGAGCAGTACTTC. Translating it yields CSVEVVGISYEQYF.

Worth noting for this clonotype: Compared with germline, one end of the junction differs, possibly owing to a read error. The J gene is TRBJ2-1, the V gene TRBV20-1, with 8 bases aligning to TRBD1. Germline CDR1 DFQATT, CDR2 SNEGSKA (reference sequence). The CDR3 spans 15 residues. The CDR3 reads CSARHRDRNYNEQVF. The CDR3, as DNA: TGCAGTGCGAGACACCGGGACAGGAACTACAATGAGCAGGTCTTC.

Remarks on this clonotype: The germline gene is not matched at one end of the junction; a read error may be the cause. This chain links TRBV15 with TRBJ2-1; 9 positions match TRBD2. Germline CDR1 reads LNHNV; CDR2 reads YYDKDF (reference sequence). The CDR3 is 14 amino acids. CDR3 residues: CAASRDVSGGEQFF. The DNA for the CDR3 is TGTGCCGCCAGCAGAGATGTGAGCGGGGGGGAGCAGTTCTTC.